This is a list of T cell receptor beta chains from one sample in a study of post-analysis software for immune sequencing data. TCRdb fed the PCR reads into MiXCR, producing one record per CDR3 protein. The sample yields over 300,000 distinct CDR3 sequences, roughly 35% seen once. Source material: blood. Receptor source: a girl aged 5 to 17 with multiple sclerosis. Both conserved end residues are part of each CDR3. Each record gives: V gene, J gene, clone size, CDR3 protein. Clone sizes are given selectively: once, few, many, or a class where the clone is expanded.

TRBV7-6	TRBJ2-7	few	CASSLEPIGYEQYF
TRBV5-1	TRBJ2-5	few	CASSEVAPFQETQYF
TRBV7-2	TRBJ1-6	NA	CASSPDRGLRTRESPLHF
TRBV27	TRBJ2-1	NA	CAGIPYNEQFF
TRBV5-1	TRBJ2-3	NA	CASGLEVPSTDTQYF
TRBV7-9	TRBJ2-3	NA	CASSQKVGSGSTDTQYF
TRBV20-1	TRBJ1-3	few	CSARDWGITGRGNTIYF
TRBV6-5	TRBJ2-3	few	CASSYSVTGITDTQYF
TRBV9	TRBJ2-7	NA	CASSVSYGAYEQYF
TRBV3-1	TRBJ2-1	few	CASSRSGGGSYNEQFF
TRBV4-1	TRBJ2-5	NA	CASSQVAGQETQYF
TRBV12-3/TRBV12-4	TRBJ2-1	NA	CASSPTGSAYNEQFF
TRBV7-8	TRBJ1-5	NA	CASSFSGGPQHF
TRBV6-5	TRBJ2-1	once	CASTKRGSYNEQFF
TRBV5-1	TRBJ1-1	NA	CASSSKPTLNTEAFF
TRBV27	TRBJ2-1	NA	CASSLFVGLNINEQFF
TRBV5-6	TRBJ1-2	many	CASSLARLRNYGYTF
TRBV6-2/TRBV6-3	TRBJ1-4	few	CASSYGTALATNEKLFF
TRBV20-1	TRBJ1-6	few	CSASTGFNSPLHF
TRBV12-3/TRBV12-4	TRBJ2-1	NA	CASSFNSPGDEQFF
TRBV5-1	TRBJ2-3	few	CASSLAPGVGRTDTQYF
TRBV7-8	TRBJ2-2	NA	CASSPREGAGNTGELFF
TRBV7-2	TRBJ1-2	NA	CASSLGGQGDGGYTF
TRBV7-8	TRBJ2-3	NA	CASSSWAGSTDTQYF
TRBV14	TRBJ1-1	few	CASSQDREGNTEAFF
TRBV12-3/TRBV12-4	TRBJ1-1	NA	CASSLVGTVTFF
TRBV5-1	TRBJ2-1	few	CASSLAPRGGADEQFF
TRBV12-3/TRBV12-4	TRBJ1-1	NA	CASSLKTGGITEAFF
TRBV5-1	TRBJ2-2	NA	CASSFSYPNTGELFF
TRBV20-1	TRBJ1-2	NA	CSAYGQGQRGYTF
TRBV7-9	TRBJ2-1	few	CASSLSGPTYNEQFF
TRBV12-3/TRBV12-4	TRBJ1-1	NA	CASSFYPAGGEAFF
TRBV5-6	TRBJ1-5	NA	CASSGPKDQPQHF
TRBV7-9	TRBJ2-5	few	CASSLTGGAETQYF
TRBV7-9	TRBJ2-1	once	CASSSPGVSSYNEQFF
TRBV20-1	TRBJ2-3	NA	CSARGVLARTDTQYF
TRBV21-1	TRBJ1-2	NA	CASSKVPGDDYGYTF
TRBV3-1	TRBJ2-1	few	CASSQSPGNEQFF
TRBV15	TRBJ2-5	NA	CATSRGGQGGETQYF
TRBV7-9	TRBJ2-5	NA	CASSYDRPQETQYF
TRBV6-2/TRBV6-3	TRBJ2-6	NA	CASSRESSGANVLTF
TRBV7-8	TRBJ2-2	NA	CASSFMSKANTGELFF
TRBV7-6	TRBJ2-1	NA	CASSLGRQGARNEQFF
TRBV5-1	TRBJ1-2	few	CASSFEIQGNYGYTF
TRBV2	TRBJ2-1	few	CASSDLGQGYNEQFF
TRBV29-1	TRBJ2-5	few	CSVCDRGGLMETQYF
TRBV29-1	TRBJ2-3	NA	CSVNRASDTDAQYF
TRBV7-2	TRBJ1-2	NA	CASSPGGGANYGYTF
TRBV7-8	TRBJ1-2	NA	CASSSSRQGRYGYTF
TRBV12-3/TRBV12-4	TRBJ2-2	NA	CASSFNPIVTGELFF
TRBV9	TRBJ2-2	few	CASSVGGRQGTGELFF
TRBV4-1	TRBJ2-4	few	CASSPSIGTPGIQYF
TRBV14	TRBJ2-5	NA	CASTRTSQETQYF
TRBV15	TRBJ1-5	NA	CATSAGTKNQPQHF
TRBV5-5	TRBJ1-1	NA	CASSTSSRVGMNTEAFF
TRBV4-3	TRBJ1-1	NA	CASSQGGRVGTEAFF